The 24 T cell receptor beta chains listed next were all sequenced from one sample in a study of siplizumab effects on memory and regulatory T cells (dated by TCRdb to between 2018 and 2021). The receptor library was made with the immunoSEQ multiplex PCR assay. The table comes from immuneACCESS by way of TCRdb, which keeps in-frame sequences with V and J called. Part of the clones is missing from these tables; in studies checked, under half for an unresolved V gene and the rest for unknown reasons. This sample is represented by 70,000 to 90,000 clones; about 92% of them were singletons. The ten largest clones capture approximately 4.5% of the sample. Sequencing input: CD8+ T cells sorted from blood. These receptors were obtained from a human donor in good health.

This chain uses TRBV4-1 with TRBJ1-3; 7 bases are a match to TRBD1. The CDR3 loop spans 17 amino acids. From germline, CDR1 is MGHRA and CDR2 YSYEKL. Germline trimming cut 0 bases from V and 3 bases from J; bases unmatched to any gene: 8. Here the CDR3 DNA reads TGCGCCAGCAGCCAAGATCTCCTGACAGGGCTTGGAAACACCATATATTTT. The encoded protein is CASSQDLLTGLGNTIYF.

This sequence joins TRBV7-2 and TRBJ2-5; D gene uncertain. The end of the DNA fits TRBJ2-7 better, so the J call may be wrong. This CDR3 region has 14 residues. Per germline, CDR1 SGHTA and CDR2 FQGNSA. The CDR3 DNA reads as TGTGCCAGCAGCTTAGGTCCCATTACCTACGAGCAGTACTTC. Translating it yields CASSLGPITYEQYF.

V usage is TRBV7-6 and J usage is TRBJ2-2; 7 bases match TRBD1. The CDR3 runs 14 residues. Germline trimming cut 5 bases from V and 7 bases from J; bases unmatched to any gene: 7. From germline, CDR1 is SGHVS and CDR2 FNYEAQ. DNA for the CDR3: TGTGCCAGCAGCCCAGACAGGGCGGGCGGGGAGCTGTTTTTT. Its protein is CASSPDRAGGELFF.

The chain combines TRBV13 with TRBJ1-6; 7 nucleotides match TRBD1. After removal of 5 bases from V and 9 bases from J, the junction contained 13 bases not matched to a gene. CDR3 length: 16 residues. The germline CDR1 and CDR2 sequences are PRHDT and FYEKMQ (reference sequence). The CDR3 here is CASSQGQEDFVSPLHF. For the CDR3, the DNA is TGTGCCAGCAGCCAAGGACAGGAGGACTTTGTTTCACCCCTCCACTTT.

This chain's CDR3 is CASKPIAGVGDTQYF. The CDR3 nucleotides are TGTGCCAGCAAGCCGATAGCGGGGGTTGGAGATACGCAGTATTTT. The chain couples TRBV28 to TRBJ2-3; TRBD2 matches 9 bases. V was clipped by 7 bases and J by 5 bases; unmatched bases: 10. Germline CDR1 is MDHEN and CDR2 is SYDVKM. This CDR3 contains 15 residues.

The chain carries TRBV6-5 and TRBJ2-7; D is perhaps TRBD1 (5 bases). The CDR3 sequence is 16 residues long. V lost 2 bases and J lost 2, with 16 bases in between. Per germline, CDR1 MNHEY and CDR2 SVGAGI. This CDR3 is CASSYTVGQPPYEQYF. Here the CDR3 DNA reads TGTGCCAGCAGTTACACGGTCGGACAACCGCCCTACGAGCAGTACTTC.

The genes are TRBV7-8 and TRBJ2-5, with D unresolved. The CDR3 has 15 residues. From germline, CDR1 is SGHVS and CDR2 FQNEAQ. V lost 5 bases and J 0 bases, leaving 13 bases between the germline ends. This chain's CDR3 is CASSPTVHYQETQYF. In nucleotides, the CDR3 is TGTGCCAGCAGCCCGACGGTACACTACCAAGAGACCCAGTACTTC.

The chain carries TRBV27 and TRBJ2-7; maybe TRBD1 (5 bases). The CDR3 has 16 amino acids. Trimming removed 2 bases from V and 3 bases from J, with 17 bases in between. CDR1 MNHEY and CDR2 SMNVEV come from the germline V gene (reference sequence). The CDR3 is CASSLKGKKMYYEQYF. The DNA of the CDR3 is TGTGCCAGCAGTTTAAAGGGGAAGAAGATGTACTACGAGCAGTACTTC.

In this sample, this clone turned up once. The rearrangement uses TRBV6-5 and TRBJ2-5, with 10 bases matching TRBD2. The ends lost 2 bases at V and 5 bases at J; junction bases unmatched: 8. The CDR3 runs 16 residues. Germline assignment: CDR1 MNHEY and CDR2 SVGAGI. CDR3 in DNA: TGTGCCAGCAGTTACCTCGCCGGGACTAGCGAGGAGACCCAGTACTTC. It encodes CASSYLAGTSEETQYF.

The chain links TRBV28 to TRBJ2-1; D gene ambiguous. Per the germline V gene, CDR1 is MDHEN and CDR2 is SYDVKM. The V gene lost 6 bases and the J gene lost 5 bases, with 14 bases spanning the gap. The CDR3 has 14 amino acids. For the CDR3, the DNA is TGTGCCAGCAGAAGGTACGTGGGCAACAATGAGCAGTTCTTC. Its protein is CASRRYVGNNEQFF.

The chain carries TRBV7-8 and TRBJ2-1, with D hard to call. CDR1 SGHVS and CDR2 FQNEAQ come from the germline V gene. V dropped 1 base and J dropped 8 bases, with 3 bases sitting between them. The CDR3 is 11 residues long. The CDR3 DNA reads TGTGCCAGCAGCTTAGGGCATGAGCAGTTCTTC. It encodes CASSLGHEQFF.

This clone was counted at least ten times. The chain has TRBV29-1 and TRBJ1-2; D perhaps matches TRBD1 (6 bases). This CDR3 is built from 14 residues. V gave up 4 bases and J gave up 1 base, with 13 bases separating them. Per germline, CDR1 SQVTM and CDR2 ANQGSEA. The CDR3 nucleotides are TGCAGCGTTGCGGGGACACAGGGTAACTATGGCTACACCTTC. This codes for CSVAGTQGNYGYTF.

This clone appeared once. The chain has TRBV28 and TRBJ1-2; no clear D. Germline V gives CDR1 MDHEN, CDR2 SYDVKM. Trimming stripped 5 bases from V and 4 bases from J, with 20 bases between. This CDR3 region has 16 residues. Here the CDR3 reads CASSPSPVGLSYGYTF. Written as DNA, the CDR3 is TGTGCCAGCAGTCCCTCCCCGGTGGGTTTAAGCTATGGCTACACCTTC.

The genes are TRBV7-7 and TRBJ2-6; 8 bases line up with TRBD1. Germline trimming cut 3 bases from V and 4 bases from J; bases unmatched to any gene: 5. This CDR3 comprises 16 residues. The germline V gene has CDR1 SSHAT and CDR2 FNYEAQ (reference sequence). The CDR3 coding sequence is TGTGCCAGCAGCTTTGAACAGGGGGACGGGGCCAACGTCCTGACTTTC. Its protein is CASSFEQGDGANVLTF.

This chain uses TRBV10-3 with TRBJ1-1; D is ambiguous. Looked up from germline, CDR1 is ENHRY and CDR2 is SYGVKD. The CDR3 runs 12 residues. V lost 4 bases and J 5 bases, leaving 8 bases between the germline ends. CDR3 nucleotide sequence: TGTGCCATCAGTGGGGCGTCAACTGAAGCTTTCTTT. It specifies CAISGASTEAFF.

The chain uses TRBV7-3 and TRBJ2-3; TRBD2 aligns across 10 bases. CDR1 and CDR2 from the germline V gene are SGHTA and FQGTGA. The CDR3 totals 16 residues. Trimming at V came to 2 bases and at J to 6 bases, leaving 8 bases not matched to a gene. The CDR3 DNA reads TGTGCCAGCAGCTTAGTCTCTAGCGGGGGTATTGATACGCAGTATTTT. It specifies CASSLVSSGGIDTQYF.

This chain uses TRBV11-2 with TRBJ2-7, with a possible D match to TRBD2 (5 bases). CDR3 length: 13 amino acids. Germline V lookup: CDR1 SGHAT, CDR2 FQNNGV. V was trimmed by 1 base and J by 4 bases, leaving 8 bases between them. The CDR3 loop is CASSLGDYYEQYF. The CDR3, as DNA: TGTGCCAGCAGCTTAGGCGACTATTACGAGCAGTACTTC.

The chain recombines TRBV11-2 with TRBJ2-2; D possibly corresponds to TRBD2 (6 bases). The CDR3 sequence is 17 residues long. CDR1 is SGHAT and CDR2 is FQNNGV in the germline V gene. V lost 0 bases to trimming and J lost 7 bases, with 18 bases between them. The CDR3 sequence is CASSLDISGGAIGELFF. DNA for the CDR3: TGTGCCAGCAGCTTAGATATCTCAGGAGGGGCGATCGGGGAGCTGTTTTTT.

This sequence joins TRBV5-1 and TRBJ2-2; D may be TRBD2 (6 bases). Trimming took 4 bases from V and 2 from J, leaving 9 bases between them. Germline values: CDR1 SGHRS, CDR2 YFSETQ. The length of the CDR3 is 14 residues. The CDR3 coding sequence is TGCGCCAGCAGCGGGGGGTTTAACACCGGGGAGCTGTTTTTT. Encoded protein: CASSGGFNTGELFF.

This clone was observed a few times. In nucleotides, the CDR3 is TGTGCCAGCAGCCCTCACCAGGGGGCGGGAGAGCAGTACTTC. This sequence encodes CASSPHQGAGEQYF. This chain joins TRBV7-8 and TRBJ2-7; 8 positions match TRBD1. The V segment lost 5 bases and the J segment 7 bases; nucleotides outside the gene matches: 10. Germline CDR1 reads SGHVS; CDR2 reads FQNEAQ. This CDR3 spans 14 amino acids.

The chain is built from TRBV5-4 and TRBJ1-2; no clear D. This CDR3 spans 13 amino acids. V was clipped by 0 bases and J by 8 bases, with 11 bases between them. CDR1 SGHNT and CDR2 YYREEE come from the germline V gene (reference sequence). The CDR3: CASSLGQEEGYTF. The DNA of the CDR3 is TGTGCCAGCAGCTTGGGTCAGGAGGAGGGCTACACCTTC.

The chain carries TRBV7-9 and TRBJ1-2; D is unclear. V lost 2 bases and J lost 6, with 7 bases in between. The CDR3 is made up of 12 amino acids. Germline CDR1 and CDR2: SEHNR and FQNEAQ (reference sequence). The CDR3 spells CASSLSGDGYTF. DNA for the CDR3: TGTGCCAGCAGCTTATCTGGGGATGGCTACACCTTC.

CDR3 residues: CASSLGTGGSDTQYF. CDR3 bases: TGTGCCAGCAGCTTGGGGACAGGGGGATCAGATACGCAGTATTTT. The chain couples TRBV7-3 to TRBJ2-3; 11 bases agree with TRBD1. CDR1 is SGHTA and CDR2 is FQGTGA in the germline V gene. The length of the CDR3 is 15 residues. Germline trimming cut 3 bases from V and 4 bases from J; bases unmatched to any gene: 3.

As concerns this clone: This sample includes further DNA sequences coding for the same CDR3. The chain couples TRBV4-1 to TRBJ1-2; D not resolved. There are 12 residues in the CDR3. The germline CDR1 and CDR2 sequences are MGHRA and YSYEKL. Deletions cut 1 base from V and 7 bases from J, with 7 bases between. The DNA for the CDR3 is TGCGCCAGCAGCCAAGCCGGCTCTGGCTACACCTTC. Protein sequence: CASSQAGSGYTF.